The present T cell receptor beta chain was sequenced within a study of T-cell reconstitution after alpha-beta-depleted transplantation in children. Per germline, CDR1 SGHRS and CDR2 YFSETQ. V gave up 4 bases and J gave up 9 bases, with 13 bases separating them. This CDR3 spans 12 amino acids. Researchers prepared the TCRbeta library using unique molecular identifiers, the study reports. TCRdb reprocessed the PCR reads with MiXCR, giving one entry per CDR3 protein. The sample gives approximately 340,000 distinct CDR3 sequences, about 9.3% of which show up once; about 2.3% is in the top ten. The sample consisted of PBMCs from the stem cell graft donor, taken from the stem cell graft. The source of this sequence is a human donor who donated a stem cell graft to a child with acute lymphoblastic leukemia. The chain couples TRBV5-1 to TRBJ1-1; D not resolved. DNA for the CDR3: TGCGCCAGCAGCACAGACGGGCCTAAAGCTTTCTTT. Its translation: CASSTDGPKAFF.